The sequence of this T cell receptor (beta chain) was determined in a study of cytomegalovirus exposure and HLA in healthy donors. Whole-study findings and limits: Some 16,000 TCR beta sequences were associated with HLA alleles at 0.05 false discovery rate in a later analysis. Across all donors, roughly uniform sequencing depth was an assumption of the presence/absence analyses. In vitro experiments confirmed that three CMV-associated chains were specific for CMV antigens.

On this clone itself: Its target is unknown.

The CDR3 has 12 residues. The V end was cut by 0 bases, the J end by 5 bases, with 3 bases between. CDR1 and CDR2 (germline): SGDLS, YYNGEE. The primer mix had 60 Vbeta and 13 Jbeta primers. This table comes from immunoSEQ multiplex PCR, and its TCRdb copy is limited to in-frame clones, with some not included. The sample gives 300,000 or so clones, about 83% of which show up once; about 2% is in the top ten. This clonotype was obtained from a woman aged 40 to 50 in good health and CMV-seropositive. The rearrangement joins TRBV9 to TRBJ2-1; D uncertain. The sample consisted of PBMCs. The CDR3 spells CASSVADNEQFF. CDR3 DNA sequence: TGTGCCAGCAGCGTAGCAGACAATGAGCAGTTCTTC.